This TCR beta chain stems from a study of OX40 agonist ivuxolimab in advanced cancers. Points from the study as a whole: People who partly responded at 0.1-3.0 mg/kg had some of the least clonal expansion seen. No determination was made of the antigen specificity of the expanded peripheral T cells.

Trimming cost V 0 bases and J 10 bases, with 12 bases left between them. The CDR3 consists of 13 residues. Germline V lookup: CDR1 SGHVS, CDR2 FQNEAQ. Data came from immunoSEQ multiplex PCR; TCRdb stores just in-frame clones and leaves some out. The profile shows around 81,000 clones, about 86% of them singletons. The table lists this clone with a count of one. Its antigen is still unknown. This TCR was recovered from an adult with an advanced solid tumor such as melanoma, head and neck, liver or kidney cancer. The chain combines TRBV7-8 with TRBJ1-1; D possibly corresponds to TRBD1 (5 bases). Sequencing was performed on CD4+ or CD8+ T cells sorted from blood, taken in a trial of the OX40 agonist ivuxolimab. CDR3 amino acids: CASSLAGTRGAFF. The CDR3 DNA is TGTGCCAGCAGCTTAGCAGGGACGCGGGGAGCTTTCTTT.